These 10 T cell receptor beta chains were sequenced from one sample in a study of blood T cell repertoires in COVID-19. Using immunoSEQ multiplex PCR, the repertoire was profiled, and TCRdb retains in-frame clones only, with some absent. The sample has approximately 100,000 clones, roughly 85% seen once. The sample comprised peripheral blood. The receptors come from a man aged 65-85 years with acute or convalescent COVID-19.

This clone has a single count. The genes are TRBV5-6 and TRBJ1-2, with a tentative D call TRBD1 (6 bases). Trimming pared 2 bases from V and 5 bases from J, leaving 13 bases between. The CDR3 runs to 14 residues. CDR1 and CDR2 from the germline V gene are SGHDT and YYEEEE. This chain's CDR3 is CASSLEDSRYGYTF. The CDR3 coding sequence is TGTGCCAGCAGCTTAGAGGACAGTCGGTATGGCTACACCTTC.

The J gene is TRBJ1-6, the V gene TRBV7-6; no reliable D call. CDR3 size: 13 residues. Germline lookup yields CDR1 SGHVS and CDR2 FNYEAQ. Trimming cost V 3 bases and J 10 bases, with 10 bases left between them. The CDR3 spells CASSFGGLSPLHF. Written as DNA, the CDR3 is TGTGCCAGCAGCTTCGGCGGGCTATCACCCCTCCACTTT.

The chain joins TRBV19 to TRBJ2-4, with no clear D. Germline lookup yields CDR1 LNHDA and CDR2 SQIVND (reference sequence). Trimming shortened V by 7 bases and J by 5 bases, and 6 bases separated the two germline ends. The CDR3 runs 11 residues. The CDR3 loop is CASTGQNIQYF. The CDR3 coding sequence is TGTGCCAGTACAGGCCAAAACATTCAGTACTTC.

The V gene is TRBV7-8, the J gene TRBJ2-1; 13 bases align to TRBD2. After removal of 5 bases from V and 6 bases from J, the junction contained 7 bases not matched to a gene. CDR1 SGHVS and CDR2 FQNEAQ come from the germline V gene. The CDR3 covers 16 residues. CDR3 coding DNA: TGTGCCAGCAGCCTAACTAGCGGGGGGGCCGTCAATGAGCAGTTCTTC. This encodes CASSLTSGGAVNEQFF.

The chain employs TRBV6-5 and TRBJ2-7; D perhaps matches TRBD2 (6 bases). V gave up 4 bases and J gave up 6 bases, with 19 bases separating them. Germline V gene sequence: CDR1 MNHEY, CDR2 SVGAGI. CDR3 length equals 15 residues. CDR3 sequence: CASSSHLGTPAEQYV. The CDR3 DNA sequence: TGTGCCAGCAGTTCCCACCTCGGGACTCCTGCCGAGCAGTACGTC.

The genes are TRBV6-5 and TRBJ1-1, with TRBD1 as a possible D gene (5 bases). Germline CDR1 MNHEY, CDR2 SVGAGI. Trimming cost V 7 bases and J 1 base, with 10 bases left between them. This CDR3 region has 13 residues. For the CDR3, the DNA is TGTGCCAGCACCATCGGGGGGAACACTGAAGCTTTCTTT. Residues: CASTIGGNTEAFF.

The DNA for the CDR3 is TGTGCCAGCAGCCAAGGGGCCGGCGATACCCAGCCCCAGCATTTT. It encodes CASSQGAGDTQPQHF. The chain uses TRBV7-9 and TRBJ1-5, with TRBD1 as a possible D gene (5 bases). Trimming left V 5 bases short and J 7 bases short, with 18 bases between. Looked up from germline, CDR1 is SEHNR and CDR2 is FQNEAQ (reference sequence). The CDR3 contains 15 residues.

This clone has just a few counts. V gene TRBV7-8 combines with J gene TRBJ2-7, with TRBD2 matching 9 bases. This CDR3 is built from 18 residues. Per germline, CDR1 SGHVS and CDR2 FQNEAQ. The V gene end was trimmed by 2 bases and the J gene end by 2 bases; junction bases not matched to a gene: 13. CDR3 bases: TGTGCCAGCAGCTTAATATCCCCGCCTAGCGGGGTTCCCTACGAGCAGTACTTC. This encodes CASSLISPPSGVPYEQYF.

CDR3: CASSKTSGGSVTDTQYF. CDR3 bases: TGTGCCAGCAGCAAAACTAGCGGGGGGTCGGTCACAGATACGCAGTATTTT. The J gene is TRBJ2-3, the V gene TRBV11-2; TRBD2 matches at 12 bases. This CDR3 has 17 amino acids. Trimming cost V 5 bases and J 2 bases; bases outside gene matches: 8. Germline CDR1 is SGHAT and CDR2 is FQNNGV.

This sequence joins TRBV2 and TRBJ2-5; 10 bases fit TRBD1. V gave up 6 bases and J gave up 0 bases; unmatched junction bases: 7. Germline V lookup: CDR1 SNHLY, CDR2 FYNNEI. This CDR3 contains 16 residues. The CDR3: CASSAPGQGYQETQYF. CDR3 nucleotides: TGTGCCAGCAGCGCACCGGGACAGGGGTACCAAGAGACCCAGTACTTC.